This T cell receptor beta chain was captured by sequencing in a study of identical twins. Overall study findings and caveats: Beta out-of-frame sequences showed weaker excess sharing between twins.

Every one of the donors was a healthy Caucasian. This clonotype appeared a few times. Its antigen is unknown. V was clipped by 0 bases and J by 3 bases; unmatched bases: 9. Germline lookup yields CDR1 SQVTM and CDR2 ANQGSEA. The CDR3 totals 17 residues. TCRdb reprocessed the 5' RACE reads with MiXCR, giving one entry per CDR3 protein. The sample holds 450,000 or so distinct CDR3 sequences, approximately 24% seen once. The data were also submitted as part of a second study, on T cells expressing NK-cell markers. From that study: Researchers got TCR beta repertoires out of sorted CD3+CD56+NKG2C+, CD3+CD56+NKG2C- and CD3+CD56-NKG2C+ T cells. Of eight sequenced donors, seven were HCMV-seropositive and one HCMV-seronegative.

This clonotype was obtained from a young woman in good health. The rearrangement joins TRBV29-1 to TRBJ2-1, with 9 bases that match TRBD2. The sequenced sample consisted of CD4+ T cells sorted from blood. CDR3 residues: CSVEDLYRAGGYNEQFF. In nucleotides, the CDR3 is TGCAGCGTTGAAGATCTTTATAGAGCGGGGGGCTACAATGAGCAGTTCTTC.